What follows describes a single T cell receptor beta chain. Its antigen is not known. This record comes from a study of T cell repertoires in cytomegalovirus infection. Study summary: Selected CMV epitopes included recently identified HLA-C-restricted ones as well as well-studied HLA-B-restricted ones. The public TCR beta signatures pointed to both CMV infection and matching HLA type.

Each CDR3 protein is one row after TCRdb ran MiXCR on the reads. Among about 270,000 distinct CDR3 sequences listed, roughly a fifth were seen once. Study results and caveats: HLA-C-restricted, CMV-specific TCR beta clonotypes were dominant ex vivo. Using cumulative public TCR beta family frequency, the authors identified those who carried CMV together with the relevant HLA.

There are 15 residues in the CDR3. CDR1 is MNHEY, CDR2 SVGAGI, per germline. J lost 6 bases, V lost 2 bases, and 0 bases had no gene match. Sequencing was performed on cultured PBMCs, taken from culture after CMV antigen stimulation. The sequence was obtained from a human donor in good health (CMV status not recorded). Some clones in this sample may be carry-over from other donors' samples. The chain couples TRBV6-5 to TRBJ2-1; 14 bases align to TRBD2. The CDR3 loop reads CASSYGLAGGNEQFF. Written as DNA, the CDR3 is TGTGCCAGCAGTTACGGACTAGCGGGAGGCAATGAGCAGTTCTTC.